The 19 T cell receptor beta chains reported below all come from one sample, sequenced in a study of cytomegalovirus exposure and HLA in healthy donors. Profiled with immunoSEQ multiplex PCR; TCRdb holds only in-frame clones, not every one. The sample has approximately 150,000 clones, 80% to 90% seen once; the top ten hold about 1.5%. The sample was PBMCs. The receptors here all came from a woman aged 25-40 years in good health and CMV-seronegative.

The J gene is TRBJ2-3, the V gene TRBV19; TRBD1 matches 9 bases. J was trimmed by 2 bases and V by 6 bases; bases with no gene match: 6. Germline CDR1 and CDR2: LNHDA and SQIVND (reference sequence). The CDR3 is 15 amino acids. CDR3 sequence reads: CASRPGQGITDTQYF. In nucleotides, the CDR3 is TGTGCCAGTAGGCCCGGACAGGGGATCACAGATACGCAGTATTTT.

The V gene is TRBV11-2, the J gene TRBJ1-2; D gene ambiguous. Germline CDR1 SGHAT, CDR2 FQNNGV. The CDR3 runs to 13 residues. The V end lost 1 base, the J end lost 6 bases, and 9 bases lay between the germline ends. Here the CDR3 reads CASSLAVRNGYTF. The DNA of the CDR3 is TGTGCCAGCAGCTTAGCGGTTCGTAATGGCTACACCTTC.

The rearrangement uses TRBV4-1 and TRBJ1-2, with 8 bases matching TRBD1. This CDR3 spans 14 amino acids. Unmatched junction bases numbered 2, after V lost 2 bases and J lost 3 bases. CDR1 is MGHRA and CDR2 is YSYEKL in the germline V gene. The CDR3 nucleotides read TGCGCCAGCAGCCAAACGACAGGGGACTATGGCTACACCTTC. It is translated as CASSQTTGDYGYTF.

The rearrangement uses TRBV5-5 and TRBJ2-7; 10 positions agree with TRBD1. The J segment lost 0 bases and the V segment lost 4 bases, leaving 10 bases of the junction unmatched. The CDR3 contains 17 residues. Germline CDR1 SGHKS, CDR2 YYEKEE (reference sequence). The CDR3 protein is CASSVAYGTGDSYEQYF. DNA of the CDR3: TGTGCCAGCAGCGTGGCCTACGGGACAGGGGACTCCTACGAGCAGTACTTC.

The rearrangement links TRBV6-6 to TRBJ2-3, with 10 bases that match TRBD2. This CDR3 has 13 residues. The germline gives CDR1 MNHNY, CDR2 SVGAGI (reference sequence). J lost 6 bases, V lost 5 bases, and 2 bases had no gene match. CDR3 sequence reads: CASSATSGDTQYF. The CDR3 DNA reads TGTGCCAGCAGTGCGACTAGCGGGGATACGCAGTATTTT.

The chain employs TRBV19 and TRBJ1-2, with a tentative D call TRBD1 (6 bases). Germline CDR1 reads LNHDA; CDR2 reads SQIVND (reference sequence). This CDR3 has 16 amino acids. V gave up 4 bases and J gave up 4 bases, with 19 bases separating them. Written as DNA, the CDR3 is TGTGCCAGTAGTAGGCTTGGGACAAGGGCCGCCTATGGCTACACCTTC. It encodes CASSRLGTRAAYGYTF.

This sequence joins TRBV10-1 and TRBJ1-3; the D is unclear. The CDR3 covers 12 residues. Germline V gene data show CDR1 as WNHNN and CDR2 as SYGVQD (reference sequence). Deletions cut 9 bases from V and 5 bases from J, with 11 bases between. The CDR3 region has the DNA TGCGCCAGACGACATCCCCGAAACACCATATATTTT. It encodes CARRHPRNTIYF.

V usage is TRBV4-2 and J usage is TRBJ2-1; tentative D call: TRBD2 (7 bases). The germline V gene encodes CDR1 LGHNA and CDR2 YNFKEQ. The CDR3 length is 17 residues. Deletions cut 0 bases from V and 4 bases from J, with 16 bases between. The CDR3 spells CASSQDARGPRYNEQFF. The CDR3 DNA reads as TGTGCCAGCAGCCAAGACGCGCGGGGGCCACGGTACAATGAGCAGTTCTTC.

This clone was detected only once. The CDR3 coding sequence is TGTGCCAGCAGCTCCAGGGAAATTAACTATGGCTACACCTTC. Encoded protein: CASSSREINYGYTF. J is TRBJ1-2 and V is TRBV11-3; the D gene is possibly TRBD1 (5 bases). From germline, CDR1 is SGHNT and CDR2 YENEEA. The CDR3 extends over 14 amino acids. V gave up 4 bases and J gave up 1 base, with 10 bases separating them.

This chain joins TRBV19 and TRBJ1-6, with D maybe TRBD1 (6 bases). Germline loops: CDR1 LNHDA, CDR2 SQIVND (reference sequence). The CDR3 sequence is 15 residues long. V lost 4 bases and J 6 bases, leaving 13 bases between the germline ends. Here the CDR3 reads CASSTTGMGNSPLHF. CDR3 nucleotides: TGTGCCAGTAGTACCACAGGGATGGGTAATTCACCCCTCCACTTT.

The CDR3 DNA is TGTGCCATCAGTGAGTCGTTACAGGGCGCTGAAGCTTTCTTT. The encoded protein is CAISESLQGAEAFF. The chain joins TRBV10-3 to TRBJ1-1; maybe TRBD1 (6 bases). The germline V gene encodes CDR1 ENHRY and CDR2 SYGVKD. Trimming took off 0 bases at V and 6 bases at J, with 11 bases between the two ends. This CDR3 region has 14 residues.

The gene calls are TRBV4-1 and TRBJ2-7, with TRBD1 matching over 8 bases. V shed 1 base and J 0 bases; nucleotides not matched to a gene: 5. Germline-derived CDR1 and CDR2 are MGHRA and YSYEKL. This CDR3 has 16 residues. Here the CDR3 DNA reads TGCGCCAGCAGCCAAGTAAGACAGGGGCACTCCTACGAGCAGTACTTC. Its translation: CASSQVRQGHSYEQYF.

The rearrangement uses TRBV30 and TRBJ2-3, with D perhaps matching TRBD2 (5 bases). The CDR3 is made up of 15 amino acids. Germline CDR1 reads GTSNPN; CDR2 reads SVGIG (reference sequence). Trimming removed 0 bases at V and 2 bases at J, with 12 bases between. CDR3 DNA: TGTGCCTGGAGTGTACTAGGTACCTCCACAGATACGCAGTATTTT. Protein product: CAWSVLGTSTDTQYF.

At least ten counts were recorded for this clone. This rearrangement joins TRBV5-5 to TRBJ1-1; D is perhaps TRBD1 (6 bases). The CDR3 covers 16 residues. Trimming removed 5 bases at V and 2 bases at J, with 19 bases between. The V gene's germline CDR1 is SGHKS and CDR2 YYEKEE (reference sequence). The CDR3 DNA follows: TGTGCCAGCAGACCACTGACCGGGACACTTAACACTGAAGCTTTCTTT. Protein sequence: CASRPLTGTLNTEAFF.

The rearrangement uses TRBV2 and TRBJ2-3; D possibly corresponds to TRBD2 (5 bases). The CDR3 contains 13 residues. CDR1 and CDR2 from the germline V gene are SNHLY and FYNNEI. The germline V and J ends were trimmed by 6 bases and 4 bases, with 11 bases remaining between them. The CDR3 spells CASSGLVADTQYF. CDR3 in DNA: TGTGCCAGCAGCGGACTGGTTGCAGATACGCAGTATTTT.

V usage is TRBV6-5 and J usage is TRBJ1-2; 8 positions match TRBD1. Per the germline V gene, CDR1 is MNHEY and CDR2 is SVGAGI. This CDR3 spans 15 amino acids. Germline trimming cut 6 bases from V and 7 bases from J; bases unmatched to any gene: 13. As DNA, the CDR3 is TGTGCCAGCAGCCCCGGGACAGGCGGGTTTGGTGGCTACACCTTC. Residues: CASSPGTGGFGGYTF.

This chain connects TRBV5-8 to TRBJ1-1; 10 bases fit TRBD1. CDR3 length: 17 amino acids. The germline CDR1 and CDR2 sequences are SGHTS and YDEGEE. The V and J ends lost 2 bases and 1 base, in that order; junction bases with no gene match: 8. CDR3 bases: TGTGCCAGCAGCTTTACCGGACAGGGGGTGTGGAACACTGAAGCTTTCTTT. Its protein product is CASSFTGQGVWNTEAFF.

The rearrangement joins TRBV2 to TRBJ2-2; D is unresolved. Germline V gives CDR1 SNHLY, CDR2 FYNNEI. The CDR3 length is 16 residues. The V and J ends lost 0 bases and 1 base respectively, with 9 bases between them. The CDR3 DNA reads TGTGCCAGCAGTGAAGCCCCGAGAGTGAACACCGGGGAGCTGTTTTTT. It translates to CASSEAPRVNTGELFF.

The genes are TRBV6-1 and TRBJ2-7, with D unclear. CDR1 is MNHNS, CDR2 SASEGT, per germline. This CDR3 contains 14 residues. The ends were cut back, 3 bases at V and 9 bases at J, with 18 bases in the middle. The CDR3 is CASSDSAELRGQYF. CDR3 bases: TGTGCCAGCAGTGATTCGGCAGAGTTACGAGGGCAGTACTTC.